The 10 T cell receptor beta chains given below trace back to one sample, sequenced in a study of Graves' ophthalmopathy and Graves' hyperthyroidism. RNA transcripts served as template for amplifying TCR beta CDR3 sequences. First-round RT-PCR relied on HTBI primers, and a second-round multiplex PCR came next. A single record per CDR3 protein comes from TCRdb applying MiXCR to the multiplex PCR reads. This sample yields fewer than 650,000 distinct CDR3 sequences, of which about 20% are seen a single time; approximately 7.7% belongs to the top ten. What was sequenced was peripheral blood. These receptors all stem from a woman between 18 and 30 years old with stable Graves' hyperthyroidism. Some clones in this sample may be carry-over from other donors' samples.

This clonotype occurred many times. The V and J genes are TRBV19 and TRBJ1-2, with 8 bases lining up with TRBD1. The CDR3 spans 15 residues. V shed 4 bases, J shed 0 bases, and the junction held 4 bases outside the gene matches. From germline, CDR1 is LNHDA and CDR2 SQIVND (reference sequence). CDR3 sequence reads: CASSTGQGTNYGYTF. CDR3 nucleotides: TGTGCCAGTAGTACCGGACAGGGTACTAACTATGGCTACACCTTC.

Ten or more counts support this clonotype. This chain connects TRBV13 to TRBJ1-3, with no clear D. This CDR3 region has 13 residues. The V gene lost 5 bases and the J gene lost 4 bases, with 9 bases spanning the gap. From germline, CDR1 is PRHDT and CDR2 FYEKMQ (reference sequence). In DNA, the CDR3 is TGTGCCAGCAGCCACGGCCAGGGAAACACCATATATTTT. This translates into CASSHGQGNTIYF.

Many counts were recorded for this clonotype. This chain links TRBV24-1 with TRBJ1-2; 7 bases map to TRBD1. The V gene's germline CDR1 is KGHDR and CDR2 SFDVKD. V lost 3 bases, J lost 4 bases, and 10 bases stayed unmatched. The CDR3 runs to 16 residues. The DNA for the CDR3 is TGTGCCACCAGTGATCCTTCCGACAGGGCCTCCTATGGCTACACCTTC. This encodes CATSDPSDRASYGYTF.

This clonotype was observed a handful of times. V usage is TRBV11-1 and J usage is TRBJ2-2, with 7 bases fitting TRBD1. This CDR3 has 17 amino acids. Trimming took 4 bases from V and 6 from J; bases not matched to a gene: 14. CDR1 and CDR2 (germline): SGHAT, FQDESV (reference sequence). In DNA, the CDR3 is TGTGCCAGCAGCTCCCCCGGTAGAGGACAGGTCCCCGGGGAGCTGTTTTTT. Amino acids: CASSSPGRGQVPGELFF.

This clonotype has a count of ten or more. DNA for the CDR3: TGTGCCAGCAAAGACAGGGGTGAAGTGTCACCCCTCCACTTT. This codes for CASKDRGEVSPLHF. V gene TRBV6-2 or TRBV6-3 combines with J gene TRBJ1-6, with TRBD1 matching over 8 bases. Germline CDR1 and CDR2: MNHEY and SVGEGT. The CDR3 is 14 amino acids. V shed 7 bases and J 10 bases; nucleotides not matched to a gene: 9.

This clonotype occurred many times. The chain uses TRBV5-1 and TRBJ1-3; D is unclear. Germline assignment: CDR1 SGHRS and CDR2 YFSETQ. The CDR3 totals 15 residues. The V and J ends lost 6 bases and 4 bases respectively, with 17 bases between them. The CDR3 loop is CASKRTEGPGNTIYF. CDR3 nucleotide sequence: TGCGCCAGCAAGAGAACCGAGGGTCCCGGAAACACCATATATTTT.

The chain uses TRBV15 and TRBJ1-5, with unresolved D. CDR1 is LNHNV and CDR2 is YYDKDF in the germline V gene (reference sequence). The CDR3 totals 13 residues. With 0 bases removed from V and 6 bases from J, the gap between germline ends came to 6 bases. CDR3 sequence reads: CATSRETSQPQHF. For the CDR3, the DNA is TGTGCCACCAGCAGAGAGACCAGTCAGCCCCAGCATTTT.

This clonotype was counted between two and nine times. V and J are TRBV3-1 and TRBJ1-2, with D uncertain. CDR3 length: 14 amino acids. In germline, CDR1 is LGHDT, CDR2 YNNKEL (reference sequence). Trimming shortened V by 0 bases and J by 8 bases, and 13 bases separated the two germline ends. Here the CDR3 DNA reads TGTGCCAGCAGCCAAGATACGAGGGTGCGGGGCTACACCTTC. It is translated as CASSQDTRVRGYTF.

Note on this clonotype: The conserved phenylalanine or tryptophan normally closing the CDR3 is absent here, so this likely arose from a read error. Because the CDR3's place on the DNA is in doubt, the DNA is left out and the CDR3 is given as listed by TCRdb. The rearrangement joins TRBV6-1 to TRBJ2-7. Per germline, CDR1 MNHNS and CDR2 SASEGT. The CDR3 has 13 amino acids, counting both end residues. The CDR3 sequence is CASSEAPGGEHYS.

This clonotype was seen once. This chain links TRBV2 with TRBJ1-1; 8 bases line up with TRBD1. The CDR3 runs 15 residues. V lost 1 base to trimming and J lost 3 bases; unmatched junction nucleotides: 4. Germline values: CDR1 SNHLY, CDR2 FYNNEI. The CDR3, as DNA: TGTGCCAGCAGTGAAGAGACAGGGGCTTACACTGAAGCTTTCTTT. This encodes CASSEETGAYTEAFF.